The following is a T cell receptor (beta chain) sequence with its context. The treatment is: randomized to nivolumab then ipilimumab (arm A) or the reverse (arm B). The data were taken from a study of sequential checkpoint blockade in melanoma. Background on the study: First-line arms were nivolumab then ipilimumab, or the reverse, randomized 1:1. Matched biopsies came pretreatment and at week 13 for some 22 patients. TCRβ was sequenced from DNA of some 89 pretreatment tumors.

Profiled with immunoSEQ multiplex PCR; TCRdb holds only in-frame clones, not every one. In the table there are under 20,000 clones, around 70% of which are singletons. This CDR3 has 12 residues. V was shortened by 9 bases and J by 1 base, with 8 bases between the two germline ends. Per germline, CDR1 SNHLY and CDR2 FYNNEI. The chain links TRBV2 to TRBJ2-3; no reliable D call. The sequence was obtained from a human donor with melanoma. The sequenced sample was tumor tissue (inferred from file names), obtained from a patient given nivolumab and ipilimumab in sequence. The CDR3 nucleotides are TGTGCCAGGGGTCTCGGCACAGATACGCAGTATTTT. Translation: CARGLGTDTQYF.